The T cell receptor (beta chain) under discussion was sequenced for a study of T cells in Graves' hyperthyroidism and ophthalmopathy. V was pared by 5 bases and J by 10 bases, with 7 bases of the junction left unmatched. Germline CDR1 is SGHVS and CDR2 is FQNEAQ. The CDR3 is 14 residues long. RNA transcripts provided the source from which TCR beta CDR3 regions were amplified. HTBI primers were used for first-round RT-PCR of the TCR CDR3. TCRdb re-called the multiplex PCR reads with MiXCR, one entry per CDR3 protein. The table has about 510,000 distinct CDR3 sequences, around 50% seen once. Clinical symptoms, serum thyroxine and TRAb, thyroid ultrasound and orbital computed tomography were used for the diagnoses.

The receptor was derived from an adult woman with Graves' disease, either hyperthyroidism or ophthalmopathy (not recorded which). This chain connects TRBV7-8 to TRBJ1-6; 8 nucleotides align to TRBD1. The sequencing sample was made of peripheral blood or thyroid tissue (not recorded which). The CDR3 nucleotides are TGTGCCAGCAGCCCGGGACAGGATGGGTCACCCCTCCACTTT. Amino acid sequence: CASSPGQDGSPLHF.